This T cell receptor (beta chain) was identified in a study of blood T cell repertoires in COVID-19. Study-wide background: From the United States, Italy and Spain came samples of acute and convalescent COVID-19. From T cells, B-cell-depleted T cells, or PBMCs came the material, which was cDNA or gDNA.

Authors' methods: Reference gene primer amplification gave nucleated cell count estimates. TCRdb keeps only in-frame clones here, not all; method: immunoSEQ multiplex PCR. V, J and clone size were drawn from that table, and D and trimming were deduced from the DNA. The sample includes about 140,000 clones, roughly 87% of them seen just once. The germline V and J ends were trimmed by 2 bases and 3 bases, with 5 bases remaining between them. The CDR3 has 11 amino acids. Looked up from germline, CDR1 is GTSNPN and CDR2 is SVGIG (reference sequence). The TCR was taken from a woman aged 50 to 60 with acute or convalescent COVID-19. The specimen sequenced was peripheral blood. The chain joins TRBV30 to TRBJ2-7; D is ambiguous. CDR3 sequence reads: CAWSPVYEQYF. DNA of the CDR3: TGTGCCTGGAGTCCGGTCTACGAGCAGTACTTC.